Judged by frequency, the clone carrying this T cell receptor beta chain is medium-sized. Its target is unknown. The CDR3 extends 3 residues past the end of the read, so its final part is completed from the germline J gene. The record originates from a study of Tregs in tolerant kidney transplant recipients. Study results and limitations: Donor-specific Treg expansion exceeded global Treg expansion in tolerant patients, suggesting antigen drive. For some patients, primers changed over time, blocking nucleotide-level comparison.

Clones were read by immunoSEQ multiplex PCR, and TCRdb kept only the in-frame ones, dropping some. The sample has tens of thousands of clones. The nonmyeloablative bone marrow transplants came from related graft donors, with transient mixed chimerism. Looked up from germline, CDR1 is SQVTM and CDR2 is ANQGSEA. This CDR3 is built from 14 residues. J was trimmed by 4 bases and V by 4 bases; bases with no gene match: 6. This chain connects TRBV29-1 to TRBJ1-1; 10 bases line up with TRBD1. The sequence was obtained from a human patient who received a combined kidney and bone marrow transplant. Some T cells may possibly be graft donor cells. This specimen consisted of CD4+ T cells from blood (PBMCs), obtained 24 months after the transplant. Partial CDR3 DNA: TGCAGCGTTGGGGGACAGGGGTCGGGCACTGAA. It encodes CSVGGQGSGTE. The whole CDR3 protein is CSVGGQGSGTEAFF.